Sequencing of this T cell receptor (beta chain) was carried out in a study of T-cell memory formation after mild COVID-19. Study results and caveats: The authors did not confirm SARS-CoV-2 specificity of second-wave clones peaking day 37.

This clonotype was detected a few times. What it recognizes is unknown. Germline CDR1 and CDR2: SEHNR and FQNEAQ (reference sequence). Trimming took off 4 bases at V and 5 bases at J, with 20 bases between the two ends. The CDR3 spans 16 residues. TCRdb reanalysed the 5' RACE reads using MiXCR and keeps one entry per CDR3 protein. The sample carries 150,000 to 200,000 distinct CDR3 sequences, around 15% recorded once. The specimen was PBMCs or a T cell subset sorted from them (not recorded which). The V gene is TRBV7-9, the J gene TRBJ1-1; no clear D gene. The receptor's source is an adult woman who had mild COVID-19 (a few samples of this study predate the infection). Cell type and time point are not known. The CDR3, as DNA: TGTGCCAGCAGCTCGGCGGCTGGGATGCGTGGGACTGAAGCTTTCTTT. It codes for CASSSAAGMRGTEAFF.